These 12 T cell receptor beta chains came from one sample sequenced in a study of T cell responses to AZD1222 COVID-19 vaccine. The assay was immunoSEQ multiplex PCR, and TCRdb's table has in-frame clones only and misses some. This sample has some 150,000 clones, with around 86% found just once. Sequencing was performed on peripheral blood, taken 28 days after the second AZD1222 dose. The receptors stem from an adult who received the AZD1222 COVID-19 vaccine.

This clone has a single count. DNA for the CDR3: TGTGCCAGCAGTCCCGTGGGGGGGTCTGGTGAAAAACTGTTTTTT. Translated: CASSPVGGSGEKLFF. The V call is TRBV2, the J call TRBJ1-4, with a tentative D call TRBD1 (5 bases). Germline V gives CDR1 SNHLY, CDR2 FYNNEI. CDR3 length: 15 residues. Trimming left V 5 bases short and J 7 bases short, with 17 bases between.

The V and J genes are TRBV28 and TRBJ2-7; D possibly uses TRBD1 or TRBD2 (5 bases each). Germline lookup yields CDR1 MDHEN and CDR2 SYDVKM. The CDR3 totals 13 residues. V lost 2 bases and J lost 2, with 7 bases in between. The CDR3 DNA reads TGTGCCAGCAGTTTACTGGGGGCCTACGAGCAGTACTTC. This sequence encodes CASSLLGAYEQYF. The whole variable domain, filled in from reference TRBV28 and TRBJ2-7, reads DVKVTQSSRYLVKRTGEKVFLECVQDMDHENMFWYRQDPGLGLRLIYFSYDVKMKEKGDIPEGYSVSREKKERFSLILESASTNQTSMYLCASSLLGAYEQYFGPGTRLTVT.

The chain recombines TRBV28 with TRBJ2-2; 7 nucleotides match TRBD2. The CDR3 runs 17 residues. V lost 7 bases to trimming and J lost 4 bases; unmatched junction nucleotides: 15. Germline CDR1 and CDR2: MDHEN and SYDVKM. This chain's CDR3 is CASKKLALRMGTGELFF. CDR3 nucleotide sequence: TGTGCCAGCAAGAAACTAGCGCTGAGGATGGGCACCGGGGAGCTGTTTTTT.

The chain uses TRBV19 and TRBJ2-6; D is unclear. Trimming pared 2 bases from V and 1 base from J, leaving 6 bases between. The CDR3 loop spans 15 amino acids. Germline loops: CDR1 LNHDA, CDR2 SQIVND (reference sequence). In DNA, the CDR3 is TGTGCCAGTAGTATATGGGTATCTGGGGCCAACGTCCTGACTTTC. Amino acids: CASSIWVSGANVLTF.

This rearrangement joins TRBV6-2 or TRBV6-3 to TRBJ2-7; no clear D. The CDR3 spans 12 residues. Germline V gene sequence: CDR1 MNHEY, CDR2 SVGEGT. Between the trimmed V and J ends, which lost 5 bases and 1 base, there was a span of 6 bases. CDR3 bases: TGTGCCAGCAGTAAGGGTTCCTACGAGCAGTACTTC. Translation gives CASSKGSYEQYF.

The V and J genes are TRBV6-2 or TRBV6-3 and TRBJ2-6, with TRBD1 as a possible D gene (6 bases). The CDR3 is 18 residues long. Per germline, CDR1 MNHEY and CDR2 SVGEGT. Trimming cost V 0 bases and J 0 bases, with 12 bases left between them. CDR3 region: CASSYSNRDLSGANVLTF. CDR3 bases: TGTGCCAGCAGTTACTCGAACAGGGACCTCTCTGGGGCCAACGTCCTGACTTTC.

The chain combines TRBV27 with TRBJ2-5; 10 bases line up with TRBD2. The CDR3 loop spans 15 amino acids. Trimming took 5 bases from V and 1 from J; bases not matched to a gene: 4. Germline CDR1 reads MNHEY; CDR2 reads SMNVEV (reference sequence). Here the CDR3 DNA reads TGTGCCAGCAGTCGACTAGCGGGTGCCCAAGAGACCCAGTACTTC. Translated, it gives CASSRLAGAQETQYF.

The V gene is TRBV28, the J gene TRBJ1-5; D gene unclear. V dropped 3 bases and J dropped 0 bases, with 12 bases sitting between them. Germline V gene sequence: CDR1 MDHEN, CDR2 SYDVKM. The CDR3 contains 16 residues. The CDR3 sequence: CASSFSGRDSNQPQHF. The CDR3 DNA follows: TGTGCCAGCAGTTTTTCAGGTAGAGATAGCAATCAGCCCCAGCATTTT. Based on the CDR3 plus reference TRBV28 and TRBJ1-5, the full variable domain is DVKVTQSSRYLVKRTGEKVFLECVQDMDHENMFWYRQDPGLGLRLIYFSYDVKMKEKGDIPEGYSVSREKKERFSLILESASTNQTSMYLCASSFSGRDSNQPQHFGDGTRLSIL.

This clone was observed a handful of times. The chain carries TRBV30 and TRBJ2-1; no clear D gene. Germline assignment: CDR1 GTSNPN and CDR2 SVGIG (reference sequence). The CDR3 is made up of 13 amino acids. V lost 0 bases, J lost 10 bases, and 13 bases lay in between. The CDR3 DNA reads TGTGCCTGGAGTGTGGAATCGGCGCGCGAGCAGTTCTTC. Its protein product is CAWSVESAREQFF.

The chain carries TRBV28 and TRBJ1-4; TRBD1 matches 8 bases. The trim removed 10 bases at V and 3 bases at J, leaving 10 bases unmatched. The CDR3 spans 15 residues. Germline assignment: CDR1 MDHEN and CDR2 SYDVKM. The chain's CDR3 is CATSGGAAPNEKLFF. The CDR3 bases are TGTGCCACCTCAGGGGGCGCGGCGCCTAATGAAAAACTGTTTTTT.

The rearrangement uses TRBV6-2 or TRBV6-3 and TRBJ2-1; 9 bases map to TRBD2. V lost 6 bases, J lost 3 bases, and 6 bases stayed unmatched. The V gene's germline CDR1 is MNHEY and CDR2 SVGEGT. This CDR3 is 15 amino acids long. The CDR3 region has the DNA TGTGCCAGCAGCCCACCTAGCGGGAACTACAATGAGCAGTTCTTC. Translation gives CASSPPSGNYNEQFF.

CDR3 region: CASSIAAGGSIYF. The DNA of the CDR3 is TGTGCCAGTAGTATAGCCGCCGGCGGGTCCATATATTTT. V and J are TRBV19 and TRBJ1-3; no firm D call. With 1 base removed from V and 11 bases from J, the gap between germline ends came to 12 bases. The CDR3 spans 13 residues. Germline CDR1 reads LNHDA; CDR2 reads SQIVND (reference sequence).